Shown below are 27 T cell receptor beta chains from a single sample sequenced in a study of T cell repertoires in cytomegalovirus infection. For these receptors, no antigen is known. Using its own MiXCR run on the reads, TCRdb lists one record per CDR3 protein. The sample shows 370,000 or so distinct CDR3 sequences, about 34% of them seen only once. The sample was cultured PBMCs, taken from culture after CMV antigen stimulation. Receptors originate from a human donor in good health (CMV status not recorded). Some clones in this sample may be carry-over from other donors' samples.

This clonotype was counted a few times. The chain combines TRBV7-9 with TRBJ1-5; D is ambiguous. This CDR3 is built from 15 residues. CDR1 SEHNR and CDR2 FQNEAQ come from the germline V gene (reference sequence). The germline V and J ends were trimmed by 5 bases and 2 bases, with 13 bases remaining between them. The DNA of the CDR3 is TGTGCCAGCAGCCCTTCAGCGGTAGGCAATCAGCCCCAGCATTTT. Amino acids: CASSPSAVGNQPQHF.

The rearrangement links TRBV6-5 to TRBJ1-3; D is unresolved. Trimming took off 2 bases at V and 0 bases at J, with 14 bases between the two ends. Germline CDR1 reads MNHEY; CDR2 reads SVGAGI. The CDR3 loop spans 17 amino acids. The CDR3 DNA reads as TGTGCCAGCAGTTACGGAGCAGGACCCAGCTCTGGAAACACCATATATTTT. Protein sequence: CASSYGAGPSSGNTIYF.

The chain recombines TRBV6-1 with TRBJ2-5; 10 positions agree with TRBD1. Germline values: CDR1 MNHNS, CDR2 SASEGT. After removal of 5 bases from V and 4 bases from J, the junction contained 10 bases not matched to a gene. This CDR3 region has 16 residues. The CDR3 here is CASSRGIGQGGETQYF. Here the CDR3 DNA reads TGTGCCAGCAGTCGCGGAATCGGACAGGGGGGAGAGACCCAGTACTTC.

This sequence joins TRBV6-6 and TRBJ2-2, with unresolved D. This CDR3 has 14 amino acids. In germline, CDR1 is MNHNY, CDR2 SVGAGI (reference sequence). Trimming removed 2 bases at V and 1 base at J, with 5 bases between. CDR3 region: CASSYSLNTGELFF. The CDR3 DNA reads TGTGCCAGCAGTTACAGTTTGAACACCGGGGAGCTGTTTTTT.

The genes are TRBV15 and TRBJ1-1; TRBD1 might be the D (6 bases). Germline V lookup: CDR1 LNHNV, CDR2 YYDKDF (reference sequence). The CDR3 runs 13 residues. V lost 3 bases, J lost 4 bases, and 9 bases lay in between. CDR3 nucleotides: TGTGCCACCAGCAGGGTGGACAGCACTGAAGCTTTCTTT. Amino acids: CATSRVDSTEAFF.

This clonotype was counted many times. The CDR3: CASSLARGRDGTGELFF. The CDR3 DNA is TGTGCCAGCAGCTTAGCTCGCGGGAGGGATGGCACCGGGGAGCTGTTTTTT. The chain uses TRBV7-8 and TRBJ2-2; 9 bases align to TRBD2. Germline CDR1 SGHVS, CDR2 FQNEAQ. The CDR3 covers 17 residues. Losses at the gene ends were 0 bases for V and 4 bases for J; bases not matched to a gene: 6. The variable domain in full, completed from reference TRBV7-8 and TRBJ2-2, reads GAGVSQSPRYKVAKRGQDVALRCDPISGHVSLFWYQQALGQGPEFLTYFQNEAQLDKSGLPSDRFFAERPEGSVSTLKIQRTQQEDSAVYLCASSLARGRDGTGELFFGEGSRLTVL.

The chain couples TRBV12-3 or TRBV12-4 to TRBJ2-3; a possible D gene is TRBD2 (6 bases). The CDR3 loop spans 17 amino acids. Between the trimmed V and J ends, which lost 5 bases and 6 bases, there was a span of 24 bases. The CDR3 protein is CASSTPGQGGRADTQYF. The CDR3 DNA sequence: TGTGCCAGCAGTACGCCCGGGCAGGGAGGTAGGGCGGATACGCAGTATTTT.

This clonotype was picked up many times. DNA for the CDR3: TGTGCCAGCAGCTTAAATAGGGACGAGCAGTACTTC. Protein sequence: CASSLNRDEQYF. The chain combines TRBV7-2 with TRBJ2-7; D not certain. Trimming shortened V by 2 bases and J by 5 bases, and 7 bases separated the two germline ends. The CDR3 has 12 amino acids. Germline CDR1 SGHTA, CDR2 FQGNSA. Filled out from reference TRBV7-2 and TRBJ2-7, the complete variable domain reads GAGVSQSPSNKVTEKGKDVELRCDPISGHTALYWYRQSLGQGLEFLIYFQGNSAPDKSGLPSDRFSAERTGGSVSTLTIQRTQQEDSAVYLCASSLNRDEQYFGPGTRLTVT.

This clonotype showed up many times. This chain links TRBV7-2 with TRBJ2-2, with 8 bases that match TRBD1. V shed 4 bases, J shed 1 base, and the junction held 5 bases outside the gene matches. Per the germline V gene, CDR1 is SGHTA and CDR2 is FQGNSA. The CDR3 totals 16 residues. In DNA, the CDR3 is TGTGCCAGCAGCTCCCGACAGGGGTGGAACACCGGGGAGCTGTTTTTT. Residues: CASSSRQGWNTGELFF.

The chain carries TRBV20-1 and TRBJ2-5; D may be TRBD1 (5 bases). The V and J ends lost 4 bases and 6 bases respectively, with 9 bases between them. CDR1 is DFQATT and CDR2 is SNEGSKA in the germline V gene (reference sequence). There are 11 residues in the CDR3. CDR3 DNA sequence: TGCAGTGCTACAGGGCGTCAGACCCAGTACTTC. Translation: CSATGRQTQYF.

V gene TRBV27 combines with J gene TRBJ2-3; possibly TRBD2 for D (5 bases). The CDR3 is 11 residues long. In germline, CDR1 is MNHEY, CDR2 SMNVEV (reference sequence). V was shortened by 3 bases and J by 8 bases, with 6 bases between the two germline ends. This CDR3 reads CASSFGVTQYF. CDR3 in DNA: TGTGCCAGCAGTTTCGGGGTTACGCAGTATTTT.

This clonotype occurred a few times. This chain connects TRBV6-5 to TRBJ2-5; 7 bases are a match to TRBD2. J was trimmed by 4 bases and V by 2 bases; bases with no gene match: 4. The CDR3 loop spans 14 amino acids. CDR1 and CDR2 from the germline V gene are MNHEY and SVGAGI. The CDR3 is CASSYAGVRETQYF. For the CDR3, the DNA is TGTGCCAGCAGTTACGCGGGAGTACGAGAGACCCAGTACTTC.

This rearrangement joins TRBV20-1 to TRBJ2-3, with a tentative D call TRBD1 (6 bases). This CDR3 has 11 residues. V was cut by 3 bases and J by 9 bases, with 10 bases left in between. Germline assignment: CDR1 DFQATT and CDR2 SNEGSKA (reference sequence). The CDR3 nucleotides are TGCAGTGCTAGTTACAGGGACACGCAGTATTTT. Translated, it gives CSASYRDTQYF.

The rearrangement uses TRBV5-4 and TRBJ2-6; D is uncertain. Germline CDR1 and CDR2: SGHNT and YYREEE (reference sequence). This CDR3 has 16 residues. The V end was cut by 2 bases, the J end by 2 bases, with 11 bases between. CDR3 DNA sequence: TGTGCCAGCAGCTTCCCGGAGCTCGCTGGGGCCAACGTCCTGACTTTC. This sequence encodes CASSFPELAGANVLTF. Full variable domain (missing parts from reference TRBV5-4 and TRBJ2-6): ETGVTQSPTHLIKTRGQQVTLRCSSQSGHNTVSWYQQALGQGPQFIFQYYREEENGRGNFPPRFSGLQFPNYSSELNVNALELDDSALYLCASSFPELAGANVLTFGAGSRLTVL.

The J gene is TRBJ1-1, the V gene TRBV28; a weak D match, TRBD1 (5 bases). The CDR3 runs to 14 residues. Germline V gene sequence: CDR1 MDHEN, CDR2 SYDVKM. V lost 7 bases and J lost 4, with 16 bases in between. This CDR3 is CASTNGWGGTEAFF. The CDR3, as DNA: TGTGCCAGCACCAACGGTTGGGGGGGCACTGAAGCTTTCTTT.

This clonotype has a handful of counts. CDR3 residues: CASSLVVGTENSPLHF. CDR3 coding DNA: TGTGCCAGCAGCTTGGTGGTCGGGACGGAAAATTCACCCCTCCACTTT. The rearrangement uses TRBV5-6 and TRBJ1-6; weak D call: TRBD1 (5 bases). The V gene lost 0 bases and the J gene lost 7 bases, with 14 bases spanning the gap. In germline, CDR1 is SGHDT, CDR2 YYEEEE. The CDR3 consists of 16 residues.

This clonotype was found a few times. V is TRBV6-5 and J is TRBJ1-6; 7 bases line up with TRBD1. The germline V gene encodes CDR1 MNHEY and CDR2 SVGAGI. With V trimmed by 2 bases and J by 10 bases, 11 bases remained unmatched. The CDR3 length is 16 residues. The CDR3 nucleotides are TGTGCCAGCAGTTACGACAGGGCGTCCGCCCTATCACCCCTCCACTTT. Translating it yields CASSYDRASALSPLHF.

The chain recombines TRBV19 with TRBJ2-1; 10 bases are a match to TRBD2. Germline V lookup: CDR1 LNHDA, CDR2 SQIVND (reference sequence). V lost 3 bases, J lost 1 base, and 3 bases stayed unmatched. This CDR3 spans 16 amino acids. The CDR3 sequence: CASSILGLASYNEQFF. Written as DNA, the CDR3 is TGTGCCAGTAGTATCTTGGGACTAGCGTCCTACAATGAGCAGTTCTTC.

As concerns this clonotype: Its ends do not fully match the called genes, so a read error is possible. J is TRBJ1-5 and V is TRBV12-3 or TRBV12-4, with D possibly matching TRBD1 (5 bases). The CDR3 is made up of 14 amino acids. The CDR3 is CASRLGVGNQPQHF. DNA for the CDR3: TGTGCCAGCAGATTAGGGGTCGGCAATCAGCCCCAGCATTTT.

V usage is TRBV7-8 and J usage is TRBJ2-2; D might be TRBD1 (5 bases). V was cut by 1 base and J by 6 bases, with 18 bases left in between. The CDR3 consists of 17 residues. CDR1 SGHVS and CDR2 FQNEAQ come from the germline V gene. The CDR3 DNA sequence: TGTGCCAGCAGCTTAGGGGTTAGGACATTTGATGCCGGGGAGCTGTTTTTT. It encodes CASSLGVRTFDAGELFF.

The sample holds a few counts of this clonotype. The rearrangement links TRBV7-2 to TRBJ2-1; D may correspond to TRBD1 or TRBD2 (5 bases each). V was pared by 0 bases and J by 4 bases, with 7 bases between. This CDR3 spans 14 amino acids. Germline V lookup: CDR1 SGHTA, CDR2 FQGNSA. The CDR3 DNA is TGTGCCAGCAGCTTAGCCAGGGAGTACAATGAGCAGTTCTTC. Protein: CASSLAREYNEQFF.

This CDR3 reads CASSSQASLEQYF. The CDR3 DNA reads TGTGCCAGCAGTTCACAGGCTTCTCTCGAGCAGTACTTC. The chain links TRBV12-3 or TRBV12-4 to TRBJ2-7; a possible D gene is TRBD1 (5 bases). The ends were cut back, 4 bases at V and 6 bases at J, with 13 bases in the middle. CDR3 length: 13 residues.

This chain joins TRBV4-3 and TRBJ2-3; no reliable D call. Trimming pared 0 bases from V and 5 bases from J, leaving 6 bases between. The CDR3 extends over 13 amino acids. Germline loops: CDR1 LGHNA, CDR2 YSLEER. CDR3 bases: TGCGCCAGCAGCCAAGATGGGGAAGATACGCAGTATTTT. Its translation is CASSQDGEDTQYF.

The chain carries TRBV6-6 and TRBJ1-3, with 8 bases lining up with TRBD1. The germline V gene has CDR1 MNHNY and CDR2 SVGAGI (reference sequence). The CDR3 totals 16 residues. J gave up 0 bases and V 0 bases, and 1 base lay outside the gene matches. The DNA of the CDR3 is TGTGCCAGCAGTTACTCGGACAGGGACTCTGGAAACACCATATATTTT. It encodes CASSYSDRDSGNTIYF.

CDR3 residues: CSARDYKTGREEKLFF. The DNA for the CDR3 is TGCAGTGCTAGAGATTATAAGACAGGGAGGGAGGAAAAACTGTTTTTT. V is TRBV20-1 and J is TRBJ1-4; TRBD1 agrees at 7 bases. J gave up 8 bases and V 0 bases, and 12 bases lay outside the gene matches. The CDR3 consists of 16 residues. Germline V gives CDR1 DFQATT, CDR2 SNEGSKA (reference sequence).

This clonotype was seen ten or more times. The J gene is TRBJ1-6, the V gene TRBV18; TRBD1 is a possible D gene (6 bases). Germline CDR1 and CDR2: KGHSH and LQKENI. The CDR3 has 14 residues. Trimming cost V 3 bases and J 8 bases, with 11 bases left between them. CDR3 bases: TGTGCCAGCTCACCTTCGGCAGGGGATTCACCCCTCCACTTT. Translated: CASSPSAGDSPLHF.

This clonotype was seen a few times. V and J are TRBV6-5 and TRBJ1-2; 7 bases match TRBD1. Germline-derived CDR1 and CDR2 are MNHEY and SVGAGI. Trimming at V came to 8 bases and at J to 7 bases, leaving 13 bases not matched to a gene. This CDR3 spans 14 amino acids. The CDR3: CASGYRGVSGGYTF. The DNA of the CDR3 is TGTGCCAGCGGGTACAGGGGCGTCTCTGGTGGCTACACCTTC.